This T cell receptor beta chain is from a study of immune evolution from preneoplasia to lung adenocarcinoma. The study's findings and limits: Top clone frequencies peaked in normal lung, apparently declining through invasive adenocarcinoma.

Germline CDR1 reads SGDLS; CDR2 reads YYNGEE. Trimming shortened V by 0 bases and J by 3 bases, and 2 bases separated the two germline ends. The CDR3 spans 12 residues. This clone has only a few counts. Its antigen is unidentified. Histologic diagnosis was independently verified by two lung pathologists. Using immunoSEQ multiplex PCR, the repertoire was profiled, and TCRdb retains in-frame clones only, with some absent. The sample contains 27,000 or so clones, about 74% of which appear only once. The J gene is TRBJ2-3, the V gene TRBV9; D gene uncertain. Sample: FFPE invasive lung adenocarcinoma tissue. The origin of this receptor is a person in their sixties or seventies with invasive lung adenocarcinoma. Some clones in this sample may be carry-over from other donors' samples. CDR3 sequence: CASSVVTDTQYF. In DNA, the CDR3 is TGTGCCAGCAGCGTAGTAACAGATACGCAGTATTTT.